This T cell receptor beta chain was identified during a study of blood T cell repertoires in COVID-19. Turning to the study itself: Specimens from acute and convalescent COVID-19 originated in the United States, Italy and Spain. T cells, B-cell-depleted T cells, or PBMCs supplied cDNA or gDNA.

Per germline, CDR1 LNHDA and CDR2 SQIVND (reference sequence). With V trimmed by 5 bases and J by 5 bases, 9 bases remained unmatched. This CDR3 is 16 amino acids long. Under the authors' procedure: Reference gene primer amplification gave estimated nucleated cell counts. Clones were sequenced by immunoSEQ multiplex PCR, and TCRdb holds only the in-frame ones, with some missing. For V, J and clone size, that table is used; D and trimming come from the DNA. The table lists tens of thousands of clones, roughly four fifths of them singletons. This receptor was obtained from a man aged 60 to 69 with active COVID-19. Sequencing input: peripheral blood. The chain links TRBV19 to TRBJ2-2, with 9 nucleotides matching TRBD1. CDR3 DNA sequence: TGTGCCAGTAGTGTGGACAGGGGCGCTAGTACCGGGGAGCTGTTTTTT. Translating gives CASSVDRGASTGELFF.